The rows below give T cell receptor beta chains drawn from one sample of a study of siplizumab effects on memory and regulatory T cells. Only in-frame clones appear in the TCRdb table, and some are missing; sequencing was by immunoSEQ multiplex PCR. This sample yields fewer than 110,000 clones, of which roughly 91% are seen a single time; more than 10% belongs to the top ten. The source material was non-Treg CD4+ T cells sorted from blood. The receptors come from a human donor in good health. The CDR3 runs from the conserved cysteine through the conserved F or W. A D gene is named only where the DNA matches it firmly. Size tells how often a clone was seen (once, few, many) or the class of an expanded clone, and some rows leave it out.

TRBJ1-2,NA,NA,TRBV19,CASSRDTPYGYTF,TGTGCCAGTAGCCGGGACACCCCCTATGGCTACACCTTC
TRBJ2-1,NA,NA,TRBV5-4,CASSLVPDSSYNEQFF,TGTGCCAGCAGCTTAGTGCCGGACAGCTCCTACAATGAGCAGTTCTTC
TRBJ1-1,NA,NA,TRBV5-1,CASSFIQNTEAFF,TGCGCCAGCAGCTTTATCCAGAACACTGAAGCTTTCTTT
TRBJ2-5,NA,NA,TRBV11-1,CASSFSSLAQETQYF,TGTGCCAGCAGCTTTTCAAGTCTTGCACAAGAGACCCAGTACTTC
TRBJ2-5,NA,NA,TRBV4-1,CASSQDGAWGETQYF,TGCGCCAGCAGCCAAGATGGAGCCTGGGGGGAGACCCAGTACTTC
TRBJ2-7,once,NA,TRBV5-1,CASSSTGKSEQYF,TGCGCCAGCAGCTCCACAGGGAAATCCGAGCAGTACTTC
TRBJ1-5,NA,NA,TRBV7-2,CASSGTAYSNQPQHF,TGTGCCAGCAGCGGTACAGCTTATAGCAATCAGCCCCAGCATTTT
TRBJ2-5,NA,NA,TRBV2,CASSELPVQETQYF,TGTGCCAGCAGTGAACTGCCAGTACAAGAGACCCAGTACTTC
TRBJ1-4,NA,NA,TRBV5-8,CASSFGRGPSTNEKLFF,TGTGCCAGCAGCTTCGGTCGGGGCCCCTCAACTAATGAAAAACTGTTTTTT
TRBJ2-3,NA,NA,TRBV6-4,CASSEGSTDTQYF,TGTGCCAGCAGTGAGGGTTCCACAGATACGCAGTATTTT
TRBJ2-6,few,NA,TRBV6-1,CASQLSSGANVLTF,TGTGCCAGTCAGCTTAGCTCTGGGGCCAACGTCCTGACTTTC
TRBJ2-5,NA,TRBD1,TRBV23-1,CASSHAGDRDINRGETQYF,TGCGCCAGCAGTCACGCCGGGGACAGGGATATAAACCGAGGAGAGACCCAGTACTTC
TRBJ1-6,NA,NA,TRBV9,CASSVGRDSPLHF,TGTGCCAGCAGCGTAGGCCGGGATTCACCCCTCCACTTT
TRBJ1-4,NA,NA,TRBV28,CASTPGANEKLFF,TGTGCCAGCACTCCGGGGGCTAATGAAAAACTGTTTTTT
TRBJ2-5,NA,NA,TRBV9,CASRPGGATETQYF,TGTGCCAGCAGACCCGGGGGCGCGACGGAGACCCAGTACTTC
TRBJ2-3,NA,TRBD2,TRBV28,CASRTSGRADTQYF,TGTGCCAGTCGGACTAGCGGGAGAGCAGATACGCAGTATTTT
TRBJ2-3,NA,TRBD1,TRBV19,CASSPHRGPGADTQYF,TGTGCCAGTAGTCCTCACAGGGGGCCCGGGGCAGATACGCAGTATTTT
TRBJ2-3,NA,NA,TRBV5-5,CASSFGRSTDTQYF,TGTGCCAGCAGCTTTGGGCGGAGCACAGATACGCAGTATTTT
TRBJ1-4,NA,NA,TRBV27,CASSLMGAATNEKLFF,TGTGCCAGCAGTTTAATGGGGGCAGCAACTAATGAAAAACTGTTTTTT
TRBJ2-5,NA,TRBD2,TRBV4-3,CASSIAGLAGQETQYF,TGCGCCAGCAGCATCGCGGGGCTAGCGGGACAAGAGACCCAGTACTTC
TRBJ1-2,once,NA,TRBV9,CASSPTVTGGYTF,TGTGCCAGCAGCCCGACAGTCACGGGTGGCTACACCTTC
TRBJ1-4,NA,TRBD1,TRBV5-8,CASSYRGTNEKLFF,TGTGCCAGCAGTTACAGGGGGACTAATGAAAAACTGTTTTTT
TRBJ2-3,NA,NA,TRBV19,CASSIDLSGAPDTDTQYF,TGTGCCAGTAGTATAGATCTATCGGGGGCGCCTGACACAGATACGCAGTATTTT
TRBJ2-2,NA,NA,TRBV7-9,CASSLTEGGTGELFF,TGTGCCAGCAGCTTAACGGAAGGGGGCACCGGGGAGCTGTTTTTT
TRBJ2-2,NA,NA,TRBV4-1,CASSQGQFANTGELFF,TGCGCCAGCAGCCAAGGACAGTTCGCGAACACCGGGGAGCTGTTTTTT
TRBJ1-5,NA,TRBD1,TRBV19,CASSDRQGNQPQHF,TGTGCCAGTAGTGATAGACAGGGGAATCAGCCCCAGCATTTT
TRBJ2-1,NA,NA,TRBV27,CASSLGGNYNEQFF,TGTGCCAGCAGTTTAGGCGGGAACTACAATGAGCAGTTCTTC
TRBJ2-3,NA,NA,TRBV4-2,CASSLAAGHDTDTQYF,TGTGCCAGCAGCTTGGCCGCGGGCCATGACACAGATACGCAGTATTTT
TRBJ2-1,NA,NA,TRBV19,CASSIVLATPFNEQFF,TGTGCCAGTAGTATAGTTCTAGCGACTCCATTCAATGAGCAGTTCTTC
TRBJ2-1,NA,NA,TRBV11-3,CASIGTVYNEQFF,TGTGCCAGCATCGGGACCGTGTACAATGAGCAGTTCTTC
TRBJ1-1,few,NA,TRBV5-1,CASSLRGGTEAFF,TGCGCCAGCAGCTTGAGGGGGGGCACTGAAGCTTTCTTT
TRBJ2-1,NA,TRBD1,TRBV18,CASSPGQPSYNEQFF,TGTGCCAGCTCACCGGGACAGCCTTCCTACAATGAGCAGTTCTTC
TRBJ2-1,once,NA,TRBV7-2,CASSLSRHEQFF,TGTGCCAGCAGCTTAAGTAGACATGAGCAGTTCTTC
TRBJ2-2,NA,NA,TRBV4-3,CASSLGAGELFF,TGCGCCAGCAGCCTGGGGGCCGGGGAGCTGTTTTTT
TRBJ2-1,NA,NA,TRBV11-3,CASSPRLGEQFF,TGTGCCAGCAGCCCCAGACTAGGTGAGCAGTTCTTC
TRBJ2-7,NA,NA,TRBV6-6,CASSYRASAPHEQYF,TGTGCCAGCAGTTATCGGGCCTCCGCCCCCCACGAGCAGTACTTC
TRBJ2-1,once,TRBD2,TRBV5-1,CASSRTSGSSYNEQFF,TGCGCCAGCAGCAGGACTAGCGGGAGCTCCTACAATGAGCAGTTCTTC
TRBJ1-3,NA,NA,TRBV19,CASSIVSGSSGNTIYF,TGTGCCAGTAGTATAGTCTCCGGGTCCTCTGGAAACACCATATATTTT
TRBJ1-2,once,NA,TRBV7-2,CASSLGVEGYTF,TGTGCCAGCAGCTTAGGGGTGGAGGGCTACACCTTC
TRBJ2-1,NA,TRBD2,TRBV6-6,CASSLLAGYSYNEQFF,TGTGCCAGCAGTTTACTAGCGGGATACTCCTACAATGAGCAGTTCTTC
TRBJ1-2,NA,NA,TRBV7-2,CASSLGRGLEGYTF,TGTGCCAGCAGCTTAGGGAGGGGTCTGGAGGGCTACACCTTC
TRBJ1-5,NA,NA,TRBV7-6,CASSPESWQPQHF,TGTGCCAGCAGCCCTGAGAGCTGGCAGCCCCAGCATTTT
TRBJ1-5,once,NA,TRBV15,CATSRDSGIGNQPQHF,TGTGCCACCAGCAGAGATTCGGGAATAGGCAATCAGCCCCAGCATTTT
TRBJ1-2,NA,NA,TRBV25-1,CASSDPWGDGYTF,TGTGCCAGCAGTGACCCGTGGGGGGATGGCTACACCTTC
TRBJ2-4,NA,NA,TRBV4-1,CASSQVGGGRKNIQYF,TGCGCCAGCAGTCAGGTGGGGGGTGGACGTAAAAACATTCAGTACTTC
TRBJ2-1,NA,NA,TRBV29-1,CSVSGYNEQFF,TGCAGCGTGAGCGGTTACAATGAGCAGTTCTTC
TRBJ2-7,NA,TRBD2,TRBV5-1,CASSLLAGSLYEQYF,TGCGCCAGCAGCCTTCTAGCGGGGTCTCTTTACGAGCAGTACTTC
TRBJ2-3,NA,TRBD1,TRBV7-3,CASSSTGGTGDTQYF,TGCGCCAGCAGCTCTACAGGGGGTACGGGAGATACGCAGTATTTT
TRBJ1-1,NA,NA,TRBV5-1,CASSLTEMNTEAFF,TGCGCCAGCAGCTTGACAGAGATGAACACTGAAGCTTTCTTT
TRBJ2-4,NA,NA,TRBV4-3,CASSQDRLAKNIQYF,TGCGCCAGCAGCCAAGACAGGTTAGCCAAAAACATTCAGTACTTC
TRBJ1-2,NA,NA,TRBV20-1,CSARLAYGYTF,TGCAGTGCTAGGTTAGCCTATGGCTACACCTTC
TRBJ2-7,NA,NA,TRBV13,CASSSGRNYEQYF,TGTGCCAGCAGCTCGGGACGGAACTACGAGCAGTACTTC
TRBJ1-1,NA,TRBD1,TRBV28,CASRTGGVNTEAFF,TGTGCCAGCAGGACAGGGGGAGTGAACACTGAAGCTTTCTTT